This record looks at one TCR beta chain sequence and its context. Its target is unknown. The entry originates in a study of OX40 agonist ivuxolimab in advanced cancers. As for the study in general: Dose-escalation subjects each had hepatocellular carcinoma, melanoma, renal cell or head and neck cancer.

This CDR3 spans 14 amino acids. CDR1 and CDR2 from the germline V gene are SGHNT and YENEEA. Between the trimmed V and J ends, which lost 2 bases and 5 bases, there was a span of 9 bases. Method: immunoSEQ multiplex PCR; TCRdb's copy keeps in-frame clones and lacks some. The sample consists of about 43,000 clones, 86% of them appearing once. Broader study findings: Nonresponders included some who also had low normalized T-cell clonal expansion.

The chain has TRBV11-3 and TRBJ1-4; D not certain. The sequencing here drew on CD4+ or CD8+ T cells sorted from blood, taken in a trial of the OX40 agonist ivuxolimab. This TCR was recovered from an adult with an advanced solid tumor such as melanoma, head and neck, liver or kidney cancer. The CDR3 bases are TGTGCCAGCAGCTTAACTAGATCCAATGAAAAACTGTTTTTT. This encodes CASSLTRSNEKLFF.